This TCR beta chain was identified in a study of siplizumab effects on memory and regulatory T cells. Clones were read by immunoSEQ multiplex PCR, and TCRdb kept only the in-frame ones, dropping some. The profile shows about 98,000 clones, 92% of them singletons. Findings of the study overall: Memory cells seemed less diverse than naive T cells, which seemed major alloresponse contributors. The average Treg-derived proportion among mappable alloreactive CD4+ clones was 65% to 70% with siplizumab versus 25% to 30% in controls. Unstimulated subsets contained matches for only a minor fraction of alloreactive clones.

Looked up from germline, CDR1 is LNHDA and CDR2 is SQIVND (reference sequence). This CDR3 spans 15 amino acids. The ends lost 7 bases at V and 5 bases at J; junction bases unmatched: 6. A remark on this clone: What it recognizes is unknown.

This TCR was recovered from a human donor in good health. The chain recombines TRBV19 with TRBJ2-5; 14 bases agree with TRBD2. The sequencing sample was made of CD4+ T cells sorted from blood. The CDR3 loop reads CASMGTSGSWETQYF. CDR3 coding DNA: TGTGCCAGTATGGGGACTAGCGGGAGCTGGGAGACCCAGTACTTC.